This TCR beta chain was found in a study of tissue T cells after allogeneic stem cell transplantation. The study's findings and limits: Few T cell clones were shared across patients, but motif clusters showed tissue-specific shared signatures. In patients and mice, blood and spleen missed much of tissue repertoire.

For this clone: Its antigen is undetermined. These gene names are mouse names. The read ends 1 residue shy of where the CDR3 ends; the end is completed using the germline J gene.

Sequencing of TCRbeta CDR3 at survey depth gave sequences and template counts. Only in-frame clones appear in the TCRdb table, and some are missing; sequencing was by immunoSEQ multiplex PCR. The sample carries more than 45,000 clones, 65% to 85% recorded once. Germline assignment: CDR1 LGHNA and CDR2 YSYQKL. This CDR3 spans 16 amino acids. After removal of 2 bases from V and 1 base from J, the junction contained 4 bases not matched to a gene. The clonotype comes from a pool of C57BL/6 mice in good health. The specimen was sorted cells pooled from one or two spleens. The V call is TRBV2, the J call TRBJ2-3; the match to TRBD1 covers 9 bases. The CDR3 reads CASSQHRGRGAETLYF. Partial CDR3 DNA: TGTGCCAGCAGCCAACACAGGGGGCGCGGTGCAGAAACGCTGTAT.